This TCR beta chain was identified in a study of Ad26.COV2.S vaccination and SARS-CoV-2 variants. Study background: Recipients of Ad26.COV2.S got it intramuscularly, once or twice 56 days apart.

On this clone itself: Its antigen remains unknown.

Study conclusions and caveats: Substantial breadth was reported for post-vaccination spike-specific CD8+ and CD4+ T cells.

The protocol was immunoSEQ multiplex PCR, while the TCRdb copy is restricted to in-frame clones and leaves out a portion. The sample records about 350,000 clones, 70% to 90% being singletons. The CDR3 runs to 18 residues. V dropped 0 bases and J dropped 2; count of bases not matched to a gene: 6. Germline V lookup: CDR1 SGDLS, CDR2 YYNGEE. The treatment: roughly 18 received Ad26.COV2.S at low or high dose, single or two shots; several received placebo; per-sample allocation not given. Each sample was drawn 63 days after the first injection (of vaccine or placebo). The chain recombines TRBV9 with TRBJ2-2, with 11 positions matching TRBD2. The material sequenced was peripheral blood, taken in a trial of Ad26.COV2.S vaccine versus placebo. This TCR was recovered from a person aged 18-60 years who received the Ad26.COV2.S COVID-19 vaccine or a placebo. CDR3: CASSVVTSGGENTGELFF. In DNA, the CDR3 is TGTGCCAGCAGCGTAGTCACTAGCGGGGGAGAAAACACCGGGGAGCTGTTTTTT.